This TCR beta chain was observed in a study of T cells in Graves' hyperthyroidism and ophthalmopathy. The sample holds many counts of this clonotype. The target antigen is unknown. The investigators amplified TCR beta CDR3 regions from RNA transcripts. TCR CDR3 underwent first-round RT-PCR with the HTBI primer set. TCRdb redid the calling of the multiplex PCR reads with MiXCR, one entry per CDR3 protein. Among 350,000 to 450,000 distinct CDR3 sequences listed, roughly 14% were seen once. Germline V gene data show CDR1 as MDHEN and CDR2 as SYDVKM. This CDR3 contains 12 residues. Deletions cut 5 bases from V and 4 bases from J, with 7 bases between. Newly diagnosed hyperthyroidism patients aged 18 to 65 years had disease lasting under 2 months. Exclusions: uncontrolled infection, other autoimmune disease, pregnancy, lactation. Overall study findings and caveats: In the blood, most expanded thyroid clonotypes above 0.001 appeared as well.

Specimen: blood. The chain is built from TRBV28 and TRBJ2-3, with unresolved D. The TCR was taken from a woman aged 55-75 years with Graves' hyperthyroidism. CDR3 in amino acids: CASSTPADTQYF. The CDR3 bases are TGTGCCAGCAGTACGCCTGCAGATACGCAGTATTTT.